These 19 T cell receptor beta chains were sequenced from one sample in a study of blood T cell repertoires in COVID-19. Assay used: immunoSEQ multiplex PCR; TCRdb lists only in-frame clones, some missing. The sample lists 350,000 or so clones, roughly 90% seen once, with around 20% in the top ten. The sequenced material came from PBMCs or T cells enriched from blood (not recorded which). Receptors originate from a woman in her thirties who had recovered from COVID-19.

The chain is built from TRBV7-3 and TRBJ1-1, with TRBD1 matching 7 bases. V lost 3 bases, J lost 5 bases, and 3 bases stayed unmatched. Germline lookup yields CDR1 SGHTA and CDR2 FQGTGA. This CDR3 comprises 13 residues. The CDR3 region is CASSLTGWTEAFF. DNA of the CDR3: TGTGCCAGCAGCTTGACAGGGTGGACTGAAGCTTTCTTT.

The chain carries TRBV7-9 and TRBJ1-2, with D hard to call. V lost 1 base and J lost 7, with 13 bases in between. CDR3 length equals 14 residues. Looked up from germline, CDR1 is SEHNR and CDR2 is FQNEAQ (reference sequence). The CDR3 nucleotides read TGTGCCAGCAGCTTAGATAGGGAGGACGGTGGCTACACCTTC. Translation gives CASSLDREDGGYTF.

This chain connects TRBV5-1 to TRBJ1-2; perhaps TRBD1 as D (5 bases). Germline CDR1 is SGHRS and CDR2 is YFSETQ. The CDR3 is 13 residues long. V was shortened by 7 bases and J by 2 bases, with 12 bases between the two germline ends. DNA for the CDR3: TGCGCCAGCCGAACGGGGGAGAACTATGGCTACACCTTC. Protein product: CASRTGENYGYTF.

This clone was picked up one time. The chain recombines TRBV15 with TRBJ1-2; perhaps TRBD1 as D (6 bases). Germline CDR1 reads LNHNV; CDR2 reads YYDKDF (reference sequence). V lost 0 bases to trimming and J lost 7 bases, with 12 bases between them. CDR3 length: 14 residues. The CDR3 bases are TGTGCCACCAGCAGAGATGTGGGCAGGGGTGGCTACACCTTC. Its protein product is CATSRDVGRGGYTF.

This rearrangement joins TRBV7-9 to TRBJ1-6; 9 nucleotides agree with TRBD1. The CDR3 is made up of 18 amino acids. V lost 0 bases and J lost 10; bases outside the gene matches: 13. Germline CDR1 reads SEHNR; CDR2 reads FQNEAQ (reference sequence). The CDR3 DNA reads TGTGCCAGCAGCTTAGCGCTGGGACAGGGAATCGCCAAATCACCCCTCCACTTT. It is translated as CASSLALGQGIAKSPLHF.

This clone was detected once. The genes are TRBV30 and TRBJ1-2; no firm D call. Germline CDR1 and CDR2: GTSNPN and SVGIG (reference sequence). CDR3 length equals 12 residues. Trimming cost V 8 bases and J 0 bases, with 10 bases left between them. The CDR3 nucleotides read TGTGCCGTCGAAGGAGCTAACTATGGCTACACCTTC. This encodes CAVEGANYGYTF.

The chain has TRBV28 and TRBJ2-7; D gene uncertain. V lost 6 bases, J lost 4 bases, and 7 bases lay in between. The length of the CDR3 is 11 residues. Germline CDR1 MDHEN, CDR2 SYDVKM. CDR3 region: CASSTPYEQYF. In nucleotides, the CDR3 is TGTGCCAGCAGCACACCGTACGAGCAGTACTTC.

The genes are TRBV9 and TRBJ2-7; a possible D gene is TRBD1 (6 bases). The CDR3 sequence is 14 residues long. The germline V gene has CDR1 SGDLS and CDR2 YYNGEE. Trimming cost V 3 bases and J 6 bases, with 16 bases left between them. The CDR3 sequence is CASSAEGGQSEQYF. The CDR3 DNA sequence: TGTGCCAGCAGCGCCGAAGGGGGTCAGAGCGAGCAGTACTTC.

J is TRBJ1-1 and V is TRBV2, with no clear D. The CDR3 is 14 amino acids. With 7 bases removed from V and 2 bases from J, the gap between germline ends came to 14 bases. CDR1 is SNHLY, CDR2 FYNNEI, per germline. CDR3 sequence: CASNPLRVNTEAFF. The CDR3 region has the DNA TGTGCCAGCAACCCCCTACGGGTCAACACTGAAGCTTTCTTT.

DNA for the CDR3: TGTGCCAGTAGTCCAAGCTGGGGACAGCGGAATCAGCCCCAGCATTTT. Translating it yields CASSPSWGQRNQPQHF. V usage is TRBV19 and J usage is TRBJ1-5, with 7 bases matching TRBD1. The CDR3 is made up of 16 amino acids. Germline V CDR1 and CDR2: LNHDA, SQIVND (reference sequence). V shed 5 bases and J 4 bases; nucleotides not matched to a gene: 11. The full variable domain, completed using reference TRBV19 and TRBJ1-5, is DGGITQSPKYLFRKEGQNVTLSCEQNLNHDAMYWYRQDPGQGLRLIYYSQIVNDFQKGDIAEGYSVSREKKESFPLTVTSAQKNPTAFYLCASSPSWGQRNQPQHFGDGTRLSIL.

This chain's CDR3 is CASSHAGETQYF. CDR3 coding DNA: TGTGCCAGCAGTCATGCAGGTGAGACCCAGTACTTC. The chain carries TRBV7-3 and TRBJ2-5, with no clear D. From germline, CDR1 is SGHTA and CDR2 FQGTGA. Trimming took 6 bases from V and 5 from J, leaving 10 bases between them. This CDR3 contains 12 residues.

For the CDR3, the DNA is TGTGCCAGCCGGGGACTGGCGAACACTGAAGCTTTCTTT. Amino acid sequence: CASRGLANTEAFF. The chain is built from TRBV19 and TRBJ1-1, with D possibly being TRBD1 (5 bases). The CDR3 runs 13 residues. Germline loops: CDR1 LNHDA, CDR2 SQIVND (reference sequence). V dropped 9 bases and J dropped 1 base, with 12 bases sitting between them.

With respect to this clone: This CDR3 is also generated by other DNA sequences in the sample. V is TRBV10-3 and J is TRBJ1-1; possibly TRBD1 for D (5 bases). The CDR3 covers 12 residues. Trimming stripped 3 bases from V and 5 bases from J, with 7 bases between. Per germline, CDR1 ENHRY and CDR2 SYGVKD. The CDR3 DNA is TGTGCCATCAGTGACGGGGGGACTGAAGCTTTCTTT. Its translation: CAISDGGTEAFF.

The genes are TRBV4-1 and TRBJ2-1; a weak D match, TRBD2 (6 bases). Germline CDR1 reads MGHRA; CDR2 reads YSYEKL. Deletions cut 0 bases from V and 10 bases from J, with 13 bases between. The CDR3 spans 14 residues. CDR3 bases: TGCGCCAGCAGCCAAGATCCGGGGGTCGTAGAGCAGTTCTTC. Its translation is CASSQDPGVVEQFF.

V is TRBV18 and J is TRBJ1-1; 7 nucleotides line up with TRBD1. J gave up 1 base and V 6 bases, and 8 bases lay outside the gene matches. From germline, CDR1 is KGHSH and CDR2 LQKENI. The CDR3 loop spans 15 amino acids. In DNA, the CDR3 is TGTGCCAGCTCTCCCGGGGGACAGAGGAACACTGAAGCTTTCTTT. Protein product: CASSPGGQRNTEAFF.

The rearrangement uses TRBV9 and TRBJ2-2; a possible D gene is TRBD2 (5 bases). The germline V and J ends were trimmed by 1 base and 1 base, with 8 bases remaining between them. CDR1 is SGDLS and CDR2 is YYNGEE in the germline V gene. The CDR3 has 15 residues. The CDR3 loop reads CASSVTGRNTGELFF. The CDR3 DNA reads TGTGCCAGCAGCGTAACGGGAAGGAACACCGGGGAGCTGTTTTTT.

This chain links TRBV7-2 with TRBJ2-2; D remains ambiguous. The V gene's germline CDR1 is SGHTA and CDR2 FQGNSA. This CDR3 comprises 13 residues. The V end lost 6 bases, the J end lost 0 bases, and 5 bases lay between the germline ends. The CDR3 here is CASRAPNTGELFF. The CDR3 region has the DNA TGTGCCAGCAGGGCACCGAACACCGGGGAGCTGTTTTTT.

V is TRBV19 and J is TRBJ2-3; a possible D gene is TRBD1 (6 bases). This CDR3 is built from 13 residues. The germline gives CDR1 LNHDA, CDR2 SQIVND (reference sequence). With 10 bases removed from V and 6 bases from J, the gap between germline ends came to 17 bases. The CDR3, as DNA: TGTGCCACCCAAGGGGGATTAGGGGATACGCAGTATTTT. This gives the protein CATQGGLGDTQYF.

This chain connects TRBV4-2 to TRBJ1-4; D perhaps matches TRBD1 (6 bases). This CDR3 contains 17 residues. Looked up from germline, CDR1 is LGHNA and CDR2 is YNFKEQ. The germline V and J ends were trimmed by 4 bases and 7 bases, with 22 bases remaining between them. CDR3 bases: TGTGCCAGCAGCCCACAGGGCCCAAAAGCGGCGATTGAAAAACTGTTTTTT. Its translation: CASSPQGPKAAIEKLFF.